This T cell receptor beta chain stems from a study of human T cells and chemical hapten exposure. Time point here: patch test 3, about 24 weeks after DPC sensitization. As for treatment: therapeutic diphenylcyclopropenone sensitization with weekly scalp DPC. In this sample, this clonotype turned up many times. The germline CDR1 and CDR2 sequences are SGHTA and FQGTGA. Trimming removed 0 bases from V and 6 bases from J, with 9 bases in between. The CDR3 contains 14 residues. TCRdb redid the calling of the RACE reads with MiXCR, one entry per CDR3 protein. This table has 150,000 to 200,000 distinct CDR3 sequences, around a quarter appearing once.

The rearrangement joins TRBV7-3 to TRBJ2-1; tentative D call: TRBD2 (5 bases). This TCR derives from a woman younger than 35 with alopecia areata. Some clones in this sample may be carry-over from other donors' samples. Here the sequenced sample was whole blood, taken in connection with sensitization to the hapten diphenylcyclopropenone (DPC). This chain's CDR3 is CASSLTPRGNEQFF. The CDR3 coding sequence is TGTGCCAGCAGCTTAACCCCTCGGGGCAATGAGCAGTTCTTC.